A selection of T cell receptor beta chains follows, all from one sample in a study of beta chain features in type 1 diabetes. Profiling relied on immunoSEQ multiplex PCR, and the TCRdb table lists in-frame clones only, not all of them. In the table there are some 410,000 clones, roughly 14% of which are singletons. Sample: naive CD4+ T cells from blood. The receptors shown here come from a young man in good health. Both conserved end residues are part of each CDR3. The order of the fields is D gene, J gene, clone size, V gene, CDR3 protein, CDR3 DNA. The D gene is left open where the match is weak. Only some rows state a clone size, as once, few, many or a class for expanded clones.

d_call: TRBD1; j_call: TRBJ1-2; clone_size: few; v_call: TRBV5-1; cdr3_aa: CASSSTGVDYGYTF; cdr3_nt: TGCGCCAGCAGCTCGACAGGGGTCGACTATGGCTACACCTTC
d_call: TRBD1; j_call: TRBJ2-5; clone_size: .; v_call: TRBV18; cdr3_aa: CASSLWDRGSETQYF; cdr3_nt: TGTGCCAGCTCACTATGGGACAGGGGGTCGGAGACCCAGTACTTC
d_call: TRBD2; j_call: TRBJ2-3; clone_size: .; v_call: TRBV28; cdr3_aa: CASSGLEDTQYF; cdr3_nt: TGTGCCAGCAGTGGACTAGAAGATACGCAGTATTTT
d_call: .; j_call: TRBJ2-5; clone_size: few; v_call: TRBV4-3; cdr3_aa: CASSQTAGETQYF; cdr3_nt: TGCGCCAGCAGCCAAACGGCCGGAGAGACCCAGTACTTC
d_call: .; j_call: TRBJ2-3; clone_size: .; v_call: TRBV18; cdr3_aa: CASSPRLGTIDTQYF; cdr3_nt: TGTGCCAGCTCACCAAGGTTAGGGACGATAGATACGCAGTATTTT
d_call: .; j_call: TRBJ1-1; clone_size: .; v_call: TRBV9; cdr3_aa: CASSRRGGGQTEAFF; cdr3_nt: TGTGCCAGCAGCCGGAGGGGCGGCGGACAAACTGAAGCTTTCTTT
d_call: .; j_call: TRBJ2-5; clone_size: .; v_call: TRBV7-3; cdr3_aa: CASSIRGGPAETQYF; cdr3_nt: TGTGCCAGCAGCATCAGGGGCGGTCCGGCAGAGACCCAGTACTTC
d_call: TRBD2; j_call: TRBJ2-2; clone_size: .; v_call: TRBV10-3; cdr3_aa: CAISDGLAGFLNTGELFF; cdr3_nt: TGTGCCATCAGTGATGGACTAGCGGGGTTCCTGAACACCGGGGAGCTGTTTTTT
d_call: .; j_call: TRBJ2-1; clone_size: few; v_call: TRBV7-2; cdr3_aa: CASSFFDEQFF; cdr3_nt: TGTGCCAGCTCATTCTTCGATGAGCAGTTCTTC
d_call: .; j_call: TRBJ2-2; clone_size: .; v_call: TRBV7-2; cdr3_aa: CASRWTAGSIGELFF; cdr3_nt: TGTGCCAGCAGGTGGACCGCAGGGAGTATCGGGGAGCTGTTTTTT
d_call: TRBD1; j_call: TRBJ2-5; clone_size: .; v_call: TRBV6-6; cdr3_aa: CASSDRGRETQYF; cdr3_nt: TGTGCCAGCAGTGACAGGGGTAGAGAGACCCAGTACTTC
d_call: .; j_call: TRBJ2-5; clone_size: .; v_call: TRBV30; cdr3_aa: CAWAEQETQYF; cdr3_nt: TGTGCCTGGGCCGAGCAAGAGACCCAGTACTTC
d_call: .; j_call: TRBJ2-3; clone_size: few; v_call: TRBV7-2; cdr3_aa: CASSLVLQASTDTQYF; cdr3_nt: TGTGCCAGCAGCTTAGTATTACAGGCCAGCACAGATACGCAGTATTTT
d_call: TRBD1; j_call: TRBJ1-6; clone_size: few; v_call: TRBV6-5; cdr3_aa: CASRYRDSYNSPLHF; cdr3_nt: TGTGCCAGCAGGTACCGGGACAGCTATAATTCACCCCTCCACTTT
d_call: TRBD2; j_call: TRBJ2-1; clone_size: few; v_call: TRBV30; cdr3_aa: CASSGAGERYNEQFF; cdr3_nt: TGTGCCTCCTCGGGAGCGGGAGAAAGGTACAATGAGCAGTTCTTC
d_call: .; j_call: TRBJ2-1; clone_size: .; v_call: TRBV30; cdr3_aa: CAWSSGSGTYYNEQFF; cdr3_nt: TGTGCCTGGAGTTCCGGGTCCGGGACTTACTACAATGAGCAGTTCTTC
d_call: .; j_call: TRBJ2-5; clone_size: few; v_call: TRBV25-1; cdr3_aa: CASSRFETQYF; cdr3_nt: TGTGCCAGCAGTCGGTTCGAAACCCAGTACTTC
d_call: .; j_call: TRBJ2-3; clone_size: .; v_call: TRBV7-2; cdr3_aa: CASSLGVDTQYF; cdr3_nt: TGTGCCAGCAGCTTAGGGGTGGATACGCAGTATTTT
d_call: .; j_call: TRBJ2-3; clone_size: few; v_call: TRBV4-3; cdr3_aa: CASSQGIHSDTQYF; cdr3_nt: TGCGCCAGCAGCCAAGGAATTCATTCAGATACGCAGTATTTT
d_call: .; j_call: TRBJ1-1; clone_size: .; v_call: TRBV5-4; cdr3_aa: CASAFGRGRGTEAFF; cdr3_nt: TGTGCCAGCGCCTTTGGCCGGGGGCGGGGTACTGAAGCTTTCTTT
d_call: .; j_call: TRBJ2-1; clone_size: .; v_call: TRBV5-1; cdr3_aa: CASSPSNVEQFF; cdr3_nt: TGCGCCAGCAGTCCCTCGAACGTTGAGCAGTTCTTC
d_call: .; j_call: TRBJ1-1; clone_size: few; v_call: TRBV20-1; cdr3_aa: CSASNQGRAFF; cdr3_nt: TGCAGTGCTAGTAACCAGGGCCGAGCTTTCTTT
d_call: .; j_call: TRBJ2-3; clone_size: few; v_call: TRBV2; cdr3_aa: CASIRLATDTQYF; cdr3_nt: TGTGCCAGCATTCGTCTGGCCACAGATACGCAGTATTTT
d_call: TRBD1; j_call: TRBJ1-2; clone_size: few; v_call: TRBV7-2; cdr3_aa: CASSFSTTGEDGYTF; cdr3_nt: TGTGCCAGCAGCTTCAGCACAACAGGGGAGGATGGCTACACCTTC
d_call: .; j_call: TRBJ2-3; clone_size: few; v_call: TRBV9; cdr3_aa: CASSEGVTDTQYF; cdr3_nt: TGTGCCAGCAGCGAGGGGGTCACAGATACGCAGTATTTT
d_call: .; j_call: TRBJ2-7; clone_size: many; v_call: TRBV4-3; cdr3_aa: CASSQVTREGQYF; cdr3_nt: TGCGCCAGCAGCCAAGTGACACGCGAAGGGCAGTACTTC
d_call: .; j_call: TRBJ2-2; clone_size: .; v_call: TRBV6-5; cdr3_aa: CASSYTVTGELFF; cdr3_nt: TGTGCCAGCAGTTACACAGTCACCGGGGAGCTGTTTTTT
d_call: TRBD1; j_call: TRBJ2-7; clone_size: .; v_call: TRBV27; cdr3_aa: CASSLVGTVNYEQYF; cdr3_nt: TGTGCCAGCAGTTTAGTCGGGACAGTCAACTACGAGCAGTACTTC
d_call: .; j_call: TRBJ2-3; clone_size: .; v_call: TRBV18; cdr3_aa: CASSPRVSGTDTQYF; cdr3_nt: TGTGCCAGCTCACCACGGGTTTCGGGGACAGATACGCAGTATTTT
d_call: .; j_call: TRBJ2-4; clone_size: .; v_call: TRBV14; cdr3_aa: CASSQDIGGNIQYF; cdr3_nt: TGTGCCAGCAGCCAAGATATAGGGGGGAACATTCAGTACTTC
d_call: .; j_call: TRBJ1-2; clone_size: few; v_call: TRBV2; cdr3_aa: CASSEGGYTF; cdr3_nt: TGTGCCAGCAGTGAAGGTGGCTACACCTTC
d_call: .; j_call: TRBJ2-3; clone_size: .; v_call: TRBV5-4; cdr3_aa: CASSSTGSTDTQYF; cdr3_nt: TGTGCCAGCAGCAGCACAGGGAGCACAGATACGCAGTATTTT
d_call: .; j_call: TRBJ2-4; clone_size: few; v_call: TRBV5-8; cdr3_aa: CASSPLTAMRENIQYF; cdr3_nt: TGTGCCAGCAGCCCGCTGACAGCAATGAGGGAAAACATTCAGTACTTC
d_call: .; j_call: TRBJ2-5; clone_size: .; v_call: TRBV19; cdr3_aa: CASSPYANQETQYF; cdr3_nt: TGTGCCAGTAGTCCCTATGCGAACCAAGAGACCCAGTACTTC
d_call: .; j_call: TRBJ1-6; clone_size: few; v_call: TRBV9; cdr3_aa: CASSVAAELYNSPLHF; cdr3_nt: TGTGCCAGCAGCGTAGCTGCCGAACTTTATAATTCACCCCTCCACTTT
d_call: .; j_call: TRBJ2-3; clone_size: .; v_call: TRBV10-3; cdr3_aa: CAISGQRRTDTQYF; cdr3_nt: TGTGCCATCAGTGGCCAAAGACGCACAGATACGCAGTATTTT
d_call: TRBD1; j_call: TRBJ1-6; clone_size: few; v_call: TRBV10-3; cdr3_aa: CAISELLTGDSPLHF; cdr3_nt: TGTGCCATCAGTGAGTTACTGACAGGGGACTCACCCCTCCACTTT
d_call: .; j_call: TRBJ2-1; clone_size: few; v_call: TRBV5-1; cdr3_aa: CASSTDLLGQQFF; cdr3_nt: TGCGCCAGCAGCACGGACCTCCTCGGGCAGCAGTTCTTC
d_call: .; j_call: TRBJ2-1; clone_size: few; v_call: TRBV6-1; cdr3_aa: CASSRAVYYNEQFF; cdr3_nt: TGTGCCAGCTCTCGGGCAGTCTACTACAATGAGCAGTTCTTC
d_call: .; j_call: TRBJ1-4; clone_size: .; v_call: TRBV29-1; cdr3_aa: CSVGQDNEKLFF; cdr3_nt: TGCAGCGTTGGTCAGGATAATGAAAAACTGTTTTTT
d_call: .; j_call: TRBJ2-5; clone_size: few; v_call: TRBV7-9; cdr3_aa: CASSFSASQETQYF; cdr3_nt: TGTGCCAGCAGCTTTTCGGCTTCACAAGAGACCCAGTACTTC
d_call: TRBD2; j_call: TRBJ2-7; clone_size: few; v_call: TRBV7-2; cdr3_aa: CASSAGVHEQYF; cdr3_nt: TGTGCCAGCAGCGCGGGGGTCCACGAGCAGTACTTC
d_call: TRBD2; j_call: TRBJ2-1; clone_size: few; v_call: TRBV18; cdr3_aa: CASSPLAGGVEQFF; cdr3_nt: TGTGCCAGCTCACCACTAGCGGGGGGTGTTGAGCAGTTCTTC
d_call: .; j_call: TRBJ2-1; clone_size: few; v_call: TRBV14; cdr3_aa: CASSQEQATGNEQFF; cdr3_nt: TGTGCCAGCAGCCAAGAACAGGCGACGGGTAATGAGCAGTTCTTC
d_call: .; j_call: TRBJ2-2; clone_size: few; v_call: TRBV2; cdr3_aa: CASLQALSNTGELFF; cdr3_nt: TGTGCCAGCCTCCAGGCACTTTCGAACACCGGGGAGCTGTTTTTT
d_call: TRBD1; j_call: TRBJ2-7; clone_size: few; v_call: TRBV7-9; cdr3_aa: CASSVNRDRHYEQYF; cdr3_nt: TGTGCCAGCAGCGTTAACCGGGACAGGCACTACGAGCAGTACTTC
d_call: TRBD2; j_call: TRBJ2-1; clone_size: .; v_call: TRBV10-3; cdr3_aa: CAISPTSGSYNEQFF; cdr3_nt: TGTGCCATCAGTCCGACTAGCGGGAGTTACAATGAGCAGTTCTTC
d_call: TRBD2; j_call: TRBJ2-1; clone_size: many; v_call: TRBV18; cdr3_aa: CASSPLAGGEQFF; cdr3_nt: TGTGCCAGCTCACCACTAGCGGGAGGTGAGCAGTTCTTC
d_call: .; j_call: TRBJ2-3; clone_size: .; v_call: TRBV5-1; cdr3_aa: CASSPSGVNRDTQYF; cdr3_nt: TGCGCCAGCAGCCCCTCAGGGGTGAATCGAGATACGCAGTATTTT
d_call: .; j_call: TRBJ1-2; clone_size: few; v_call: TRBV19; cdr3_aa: CASSIRTTGYGYTF; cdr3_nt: TGTGCCAGTAGTATACGGACGACTGGCTATGGCTACACCTTC
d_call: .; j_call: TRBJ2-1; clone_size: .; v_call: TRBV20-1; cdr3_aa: CSPGQYNEQFF; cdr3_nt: TGCAGTCCCGGACAGTACAATGAGCAGTTCTTC
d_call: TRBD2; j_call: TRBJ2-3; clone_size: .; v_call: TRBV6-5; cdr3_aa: CASSYSKAGVTDTQYF; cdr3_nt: TGTGCCAGCAGTTACTCGAAAGCGGGGGTTACAGATACGCAGTATTTT
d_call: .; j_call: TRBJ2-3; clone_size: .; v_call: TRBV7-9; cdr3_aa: CASSSRGSRTDTQYF; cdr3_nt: TGTGCCAGCAGCTCCCGGGGTAGCCGCACAGATACGCAGTATTTT
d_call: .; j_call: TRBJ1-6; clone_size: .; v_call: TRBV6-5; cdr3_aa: CASRPGLSAPLHF; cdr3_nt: TGTGCCAGCAGACCCGGACTTTCGGCACCCCTCCACTTT
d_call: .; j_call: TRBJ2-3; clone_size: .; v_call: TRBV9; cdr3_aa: CASRGKAGGTDTQYF; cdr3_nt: TGTGCCAGCAGGGGTAAGGCGGGTGGGACAGATACGCAGTATTTT
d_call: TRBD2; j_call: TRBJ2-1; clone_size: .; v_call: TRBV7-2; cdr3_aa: CASGAGGNNEQFF; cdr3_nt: TGTGCCAGCGGAGCGGGGGGGAACAATGAGCAGTTCTTC
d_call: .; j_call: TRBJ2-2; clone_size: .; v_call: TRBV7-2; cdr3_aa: CASSLQATFTGELFF; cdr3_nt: TGTGCCAGCAGCTTACAGGCTACTTTCACCGGGGAGCTGTTTTTT
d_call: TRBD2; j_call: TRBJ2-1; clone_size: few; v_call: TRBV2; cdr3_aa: CASGGRSSYNEQFF; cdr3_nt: TGTGCCAGCGGCGGGAGGAGCTCCTACAATGAGCAGTTCTTC
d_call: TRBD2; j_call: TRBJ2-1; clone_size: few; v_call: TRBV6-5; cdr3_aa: CASRPPGTSYNEQFF; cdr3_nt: TGTGCCAGCAGACCCCCCGGGACTAGCTACAATGAGCAGTTCTTC